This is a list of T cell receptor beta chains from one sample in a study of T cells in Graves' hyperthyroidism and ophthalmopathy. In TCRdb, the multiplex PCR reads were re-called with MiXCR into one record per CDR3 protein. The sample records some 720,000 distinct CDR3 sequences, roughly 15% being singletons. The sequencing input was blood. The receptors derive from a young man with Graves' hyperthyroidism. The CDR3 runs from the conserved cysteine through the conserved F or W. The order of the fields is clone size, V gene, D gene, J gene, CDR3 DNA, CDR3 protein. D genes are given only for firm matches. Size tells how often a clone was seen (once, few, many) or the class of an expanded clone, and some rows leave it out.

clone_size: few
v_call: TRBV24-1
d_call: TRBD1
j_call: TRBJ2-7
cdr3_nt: TGTGCCACCTCCGGTCTCGGGACAGGGGGCTACGAGCAGTACTTC
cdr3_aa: CATSGLGTGGYEQYF

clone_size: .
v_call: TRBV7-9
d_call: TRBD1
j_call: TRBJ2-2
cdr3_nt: TGTGCCAGCAGCTTCCGGGACAGGGGAACCGGGGAGCTGTTTTTT
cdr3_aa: CASSFRDRGTGELFF

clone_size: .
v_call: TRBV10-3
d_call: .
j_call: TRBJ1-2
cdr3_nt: TGTGCCATCAGAGGAGGAGGACCGGAGGGCTACACCTTC
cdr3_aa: CAIRGGGPEGYTF

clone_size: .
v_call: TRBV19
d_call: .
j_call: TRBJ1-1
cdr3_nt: TGTGCCAGTAGTATAAGTCGAAGGGGAGGGACTGAAGCTTTCTTT
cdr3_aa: CASSISRRGGTEAFF

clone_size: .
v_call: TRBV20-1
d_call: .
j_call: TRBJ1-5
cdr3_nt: TGCAGTGCTAGTTTGGGCCTCAATCAGCCCCAGCATTTT
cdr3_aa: CSASLGLNQPQHF

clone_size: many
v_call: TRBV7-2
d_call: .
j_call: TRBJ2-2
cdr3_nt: TGTGCCAGCAGTCTCCGGGGTCTGGCTACCGGGGAGCTGTTTTTT
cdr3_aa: CASSLRGLATGELFF

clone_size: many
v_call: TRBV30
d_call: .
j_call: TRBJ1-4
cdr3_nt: TGTGCCTGGAATCCGGGACAAGGGGCTGAAAAACTGTTTTTT
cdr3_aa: CAWNPGQGAEKLFF

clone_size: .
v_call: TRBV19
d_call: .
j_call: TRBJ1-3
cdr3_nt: TGTGCCAGTAGTATGGTTGGGACGGACTCTGGAAACACCATATATTTT
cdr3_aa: CASSMVGTDSGNTIYF

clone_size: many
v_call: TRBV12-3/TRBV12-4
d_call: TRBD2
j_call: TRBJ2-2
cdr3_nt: TGTGCCAGCACCTTACTAGCGGGAGTTCCCACCGGGGAGCTGTTTTTT
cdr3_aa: CASTLLAGVPTGELFF

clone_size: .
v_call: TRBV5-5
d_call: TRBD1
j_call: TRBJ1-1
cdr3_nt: TGTGCCAGCAGCACTTGGACAGGCATGAACACTGAAGCTTTCTTT
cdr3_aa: CASSTWTGMNTEAFF

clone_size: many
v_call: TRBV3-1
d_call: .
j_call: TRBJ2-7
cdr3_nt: TGTGCCAGCAGCCAAGATAGGGAAGCGGCTTCCTACGAGCAGTACTTC
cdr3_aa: CASSQDREAASYEQYF

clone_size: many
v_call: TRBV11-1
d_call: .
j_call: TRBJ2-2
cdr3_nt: TGTGCCGGCAGCCCCGCAGCCGGGGAGCTGTTTTTT
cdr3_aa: CAGSPAAGELFF

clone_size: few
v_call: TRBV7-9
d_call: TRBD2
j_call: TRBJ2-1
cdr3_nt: TGTGCCAGCAGTTGGACTAGCGGGAGCTTAGGCAATGAGCAGTTCTTC
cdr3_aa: CASSWTSGSLGNEQFF

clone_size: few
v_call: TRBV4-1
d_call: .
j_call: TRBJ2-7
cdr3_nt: TGCGCCAGCAGCCAAGACGCCAGGCAGTACGAGCAGTACTTC
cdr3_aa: CASSQDARQYEQYF

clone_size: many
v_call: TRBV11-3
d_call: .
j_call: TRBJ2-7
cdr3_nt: TGTGCCAGCAGCCTTAACACGGAGGTGGACGAGCAGTACTTC
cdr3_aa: CASSLNTEVDEQYF

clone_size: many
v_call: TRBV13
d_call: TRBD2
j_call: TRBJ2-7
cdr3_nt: TGTGCCAGCAGCCTGGGACTAGCGAGGTACGAGCAGTACTTC
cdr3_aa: CASSLGLARYEQYF

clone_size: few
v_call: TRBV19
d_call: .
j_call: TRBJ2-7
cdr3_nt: TGTGCCAGTAGTCGGGGGGCCAGTAAGGGCTACGAGCAGTACTTC
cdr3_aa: CASSRGASKGYEQYF

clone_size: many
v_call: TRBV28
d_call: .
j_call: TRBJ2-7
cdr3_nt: TGTGCCAGCAGTTTCGGCGACTACGAGCAGTACTTC
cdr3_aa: CASSFGDYEQYF

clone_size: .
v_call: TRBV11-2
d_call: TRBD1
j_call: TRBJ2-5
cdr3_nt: TGTGCCAGCAGCCTCATGGGACAGCCACAAGAGACCCAGTACTTC
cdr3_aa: CASSLMGQPQETQYF

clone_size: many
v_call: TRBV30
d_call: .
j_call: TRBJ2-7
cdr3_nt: TGTGCCTGGAGTGACGCGCGCTACGAGCAGTACTTC
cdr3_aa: CAWSDARYEQYF

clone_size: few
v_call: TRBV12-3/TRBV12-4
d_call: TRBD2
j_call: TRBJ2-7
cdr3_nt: TGTGCCAGCAGTGGGGTAGCGGGAGGCTACGAGCAGTACTTC
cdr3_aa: CASSGVAGGYEQYF

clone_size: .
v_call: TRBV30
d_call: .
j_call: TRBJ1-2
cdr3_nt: TGTGCCTTCACACGGGATTATGGCTACACCTTC
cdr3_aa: CAFTRDYGYTF

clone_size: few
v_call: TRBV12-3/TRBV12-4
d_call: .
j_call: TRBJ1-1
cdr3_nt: TGTGCCAGCAGCCACCGTACAGGGGCTTTCTTT
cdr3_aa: CASSHRTGAFF

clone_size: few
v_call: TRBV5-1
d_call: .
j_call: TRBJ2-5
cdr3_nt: TGCGCCAGCAGCTCCGGGGCCTACCAAGAGACCCAGTACTTC
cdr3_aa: CASSSGAYQETQYF

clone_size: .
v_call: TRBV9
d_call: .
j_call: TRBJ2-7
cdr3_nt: TGTGCCAGCAGCCCCCATTTTCGGGGTACCTACGAGCAGTACTTC
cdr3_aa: CASSPHFRGTYEQYF

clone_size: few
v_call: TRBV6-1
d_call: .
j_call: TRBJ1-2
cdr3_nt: TGTGCCAGCAGTTCACGACAGACCTATGGCTACACCTTC
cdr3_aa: CASSSRQTYGYTF

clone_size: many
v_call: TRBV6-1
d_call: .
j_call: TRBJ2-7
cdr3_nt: TGTGCCAGCAGTTACGGAAGGGACCACTCCTACGAGCAGTACTTC
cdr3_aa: CASSYGRDHSYEQYF

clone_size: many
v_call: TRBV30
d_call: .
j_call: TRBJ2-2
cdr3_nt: TGTGCCTGGAGCGCCGGGACACCCAACACCGGGGAGCTGTTTTTT
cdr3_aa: CAWSAGTPNTGELFF